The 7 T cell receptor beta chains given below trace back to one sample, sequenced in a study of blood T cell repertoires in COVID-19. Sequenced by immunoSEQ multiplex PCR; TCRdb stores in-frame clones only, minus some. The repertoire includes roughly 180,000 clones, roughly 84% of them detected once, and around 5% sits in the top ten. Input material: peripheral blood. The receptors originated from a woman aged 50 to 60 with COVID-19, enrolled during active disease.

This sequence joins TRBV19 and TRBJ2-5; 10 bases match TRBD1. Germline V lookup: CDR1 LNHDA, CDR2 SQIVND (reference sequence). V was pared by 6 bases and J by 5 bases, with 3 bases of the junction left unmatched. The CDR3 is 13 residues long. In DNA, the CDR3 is TGTGCCAGTAGCGACAGGGGGCGTGAGACCCAGTACTTC. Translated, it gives CASSDRGRETQYF.

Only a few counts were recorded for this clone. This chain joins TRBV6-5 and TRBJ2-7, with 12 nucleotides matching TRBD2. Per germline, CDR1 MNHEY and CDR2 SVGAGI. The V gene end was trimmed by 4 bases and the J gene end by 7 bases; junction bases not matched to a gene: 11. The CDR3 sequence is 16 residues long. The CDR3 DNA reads TGTGCCAGCAGTTCCCCCCGGACTAGCGGGGTTGGGGAGCAGTACTTC. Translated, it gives CASSSPRTSGVGEQYF.

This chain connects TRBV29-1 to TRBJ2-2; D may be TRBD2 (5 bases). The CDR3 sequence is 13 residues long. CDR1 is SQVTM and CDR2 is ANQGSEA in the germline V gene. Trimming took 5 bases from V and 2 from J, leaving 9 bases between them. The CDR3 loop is CSVPGSNTGELFF. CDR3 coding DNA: TGCAGCGTTCCGGGGTCAAACACCGGGGAGCTGTTTTTT.

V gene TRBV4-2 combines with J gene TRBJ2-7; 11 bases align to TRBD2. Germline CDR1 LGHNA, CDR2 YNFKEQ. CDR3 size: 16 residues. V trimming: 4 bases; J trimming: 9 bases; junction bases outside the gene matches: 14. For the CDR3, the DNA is TGTGCCAGCAGCCCCGCCGGGACTAGCGGCGCGGTGGGGCAGTACTTC. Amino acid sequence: CASSPAGTSGAVGQYF.

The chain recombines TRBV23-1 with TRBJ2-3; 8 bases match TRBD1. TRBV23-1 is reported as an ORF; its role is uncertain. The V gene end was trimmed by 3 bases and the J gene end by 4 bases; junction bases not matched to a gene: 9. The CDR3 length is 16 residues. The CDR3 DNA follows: TGCGCCAGCAGTCATTACCCGGGACAGGCGTCAGATACGCAGTATTTT. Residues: CASSHYPGQASDTQYF.

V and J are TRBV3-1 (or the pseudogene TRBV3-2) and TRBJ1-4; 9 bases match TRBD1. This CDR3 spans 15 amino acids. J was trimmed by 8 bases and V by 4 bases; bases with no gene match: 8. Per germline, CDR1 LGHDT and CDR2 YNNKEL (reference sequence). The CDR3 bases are TGTGCCAGCAGCCCCGGGACAGGGTGGGGAGAAAAACTGTTTTTT. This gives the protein CASSPGTGWGEKLFF.

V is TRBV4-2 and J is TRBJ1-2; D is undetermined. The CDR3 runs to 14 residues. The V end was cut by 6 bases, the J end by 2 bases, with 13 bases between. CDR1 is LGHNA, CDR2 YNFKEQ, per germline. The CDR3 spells CASRHNGENYGYTF. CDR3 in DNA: TGTGCCAGCAGACATAACGGAGAAAACTATGGCTACACCTTC.